This TCR beta chain was observed in a study of blood T cell repertoires in COVID-19. Study-level information: The United States, Italy and Spain provided the acute and convalescent COVID-19 samples. In each case, the material was cDNA or gDNA derived from T cells, B-cell-depleted T cells, or PBMCs.

The age range of participants was 18 to 89 years, with residence in roughly 25 US areas. Authors' analysis steps: Amplification of reference gene primers provided the estimated nucleated cell counts. Assay: immunoSEQ multiplex PCR; the TCRdb copy retains only in-frame clones and omits some. For V, J and clone size, that table is used; D and trimming come from the DNA. The table includes about 210,000 clones, approximately 80% detected once. CDR1 is SGHRS, CDR2 YFSETQ, per germline. The junction had 5 bases not matched to a gene; V was cut back by 0 bases and J by 3 bases. The CDR3 is 15 residues long.

Sample: PBMCs or T cells enriched from blood (not recorded which). This clonotype originated in a man aged 25 to 40 with acute COVID-19. This chain connects TRBV5-1 to TRBJ1-2; 7 positions agree with TRBD1. In DNA form, the CDR3 reads TGCGCCAGCAGCTTGGGAACAGGGGAGTACTATGGCTACACCTTC. Translated: CASSLGTGEYYGYTF.